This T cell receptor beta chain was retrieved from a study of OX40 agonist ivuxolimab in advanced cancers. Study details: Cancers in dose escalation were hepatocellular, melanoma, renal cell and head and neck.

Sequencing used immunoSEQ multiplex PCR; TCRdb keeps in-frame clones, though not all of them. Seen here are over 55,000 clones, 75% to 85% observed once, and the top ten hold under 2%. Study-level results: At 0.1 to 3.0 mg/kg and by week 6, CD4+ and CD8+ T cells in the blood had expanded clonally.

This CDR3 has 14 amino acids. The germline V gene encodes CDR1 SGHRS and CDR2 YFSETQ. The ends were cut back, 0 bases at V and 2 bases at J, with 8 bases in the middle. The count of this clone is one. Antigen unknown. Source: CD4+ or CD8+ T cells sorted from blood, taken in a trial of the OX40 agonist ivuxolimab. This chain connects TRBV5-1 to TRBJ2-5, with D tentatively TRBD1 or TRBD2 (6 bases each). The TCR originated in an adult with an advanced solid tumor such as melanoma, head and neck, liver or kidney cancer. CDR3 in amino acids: CASSLAGAQETQYF. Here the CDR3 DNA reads TGCGCCAGCAGCTTGGCGGGGGCTCAAGAGACCCAGTACTTC.